Listed below are T cell receptor beta chains from one sample, sequenced in a study of blood T cell repertoires in COVID-19. Data came from immunoSEQ multiplex PCR; TCRdb stores just in-frame clones and leaves some out. The profile covers fewer than 40,000 clones, with about 77% appearing a single time and 33% taken by the ten largest. The sequenced material came from peripheral blood. These receptors all stem from a man between 60 and 75 years old with acute or convalescent COVID-19. CDR3s leave out the opening cysteine and the closing phenylalanine or tryptophan.

J gene | V gene | CDR3 protein
TRBJ2-1 | TRBV4-3 | ASSQDRGQGDEQF
TRBJ1-4 | TRBV28 | ASRGRGLSNEKLF
TRBJ2-2 | TRBV5-1 | ASTLGLAGTGELF
TRBJ2-6 | TRBV7-9 | ASSQRLHSGANVLT
TRBJ2-5 | TRBV14 | ASSLRALAGGETQY
TRBJ1-1 | TRBV2 | ASSNRGRNTEAF
TRBJ1-4 | TRBV14 | ASSQGQGVYEKLF
TRBJ2-1 | TRBV11-2 | ASSFGLTDIFYNEQF
TRBJ1-2 | TRBV19 | ASSIGPGFVGYT
TRBJ1-5 | TRBV5-6 | ASSLAKTGSNQPQH
TRBJ2-1 | TRBV18 | ASSPGLAGVNYNEQF
TRBJ2-7 | TRBV20-1 | SATPAYEQY
TRBJ1-2 | TRBV5-1 | ASSPRTGSGYGYT
TRBJ2-7 | TRBV27 | ASSLGKRGEQY
TRBJ2-5 | TRBV4-2 | ASSQEGLKRDQY
TRBJ2-7 | TRBV21-1 | ASTREGQGGIYEQY
TRBJ2-7 | TRBV29-1 | SGLDRGNSYEQY
TRBJ1-5 | TRBV11-2 | ASSSGTGNIQPQH
TRBJ2-7 | TRBV2 | ASRPETYEQY
TRBJ1-2 | TRBV11-2 | ASSFPSNYGYT